This T cell receptor (beta chain) was observed in a study of blood T cell repertoires in COVID-19. V dropped 4 bases and J dropped 6; count of bases not matched to a gene: 11. There are 16 residues in the CDR3. Germline loops: CDR1 MGHRA, CDR2 YSYEKL. All enrollees were roughly 18 to 90 years old and from roughly 26 US areas. Donors in Cohort 3 who had recovered were those with two negative PCRs, healthcare professional clearance, or resolution of their symptoms. The data were produced by immunoSEQ multiplex PCR, yet TCRdb's version contains in-frame clones alone and is incomplete. Here the sample spans some 350,000 clones, 87% being singletons.

The sample comprised PBMCs or T cells enriched from blood (not recorded which). The chain combines TRBV4-1 with TRBJ2-1; 8 nucleotides agree with TRBD2. This clonotype originated in a woman in her twenties or thirties who had recovered from COVID-19. CDR3 DNA sequence: TGCGCCAGCAGCCTGGCGACTATCGGGAGGGCCAATGAGCAGTTCTTC. It encodes CASSLATIGRANEQFF.